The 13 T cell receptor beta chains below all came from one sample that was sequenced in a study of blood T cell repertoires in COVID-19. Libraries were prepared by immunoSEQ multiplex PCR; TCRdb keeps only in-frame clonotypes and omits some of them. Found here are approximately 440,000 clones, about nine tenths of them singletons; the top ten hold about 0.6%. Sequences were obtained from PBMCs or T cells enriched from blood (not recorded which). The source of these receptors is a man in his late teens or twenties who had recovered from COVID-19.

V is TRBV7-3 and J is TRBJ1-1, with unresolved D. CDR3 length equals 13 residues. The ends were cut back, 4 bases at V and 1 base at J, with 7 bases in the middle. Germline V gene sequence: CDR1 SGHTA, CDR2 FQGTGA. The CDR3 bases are TGTGCCAGCAGCTCCGGAGGGAACACTGAAGCTTTCTTT. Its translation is CASSSGGNTEAFF. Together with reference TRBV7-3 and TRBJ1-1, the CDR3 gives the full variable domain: GAGVSQTPSNKVTEKGKYVELRCDPISGHTALYWYRQSLGQGPEFLIYFQGTGAADDSGLPNDRFFAVRPEGSVSTLKIQRTERGDSAVYLCASSSGGNTEAFFGQGTRLTVV.

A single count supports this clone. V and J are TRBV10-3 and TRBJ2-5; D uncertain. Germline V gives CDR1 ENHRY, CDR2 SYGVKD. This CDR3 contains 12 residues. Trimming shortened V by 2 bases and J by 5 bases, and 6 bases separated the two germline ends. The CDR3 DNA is TGTGCCATCAGTGAGCCAGCGGAGACCCAGTACTTC. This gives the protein CAISEPAETQYF.

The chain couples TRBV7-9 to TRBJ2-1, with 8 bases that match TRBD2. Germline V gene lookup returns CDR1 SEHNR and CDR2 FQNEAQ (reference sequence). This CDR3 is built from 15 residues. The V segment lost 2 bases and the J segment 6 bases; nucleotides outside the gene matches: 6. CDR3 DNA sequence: TGTGCCAGCAGCTTACCCCTAGCGGGCGGCAATGAGCAGTTCTTC. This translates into CASSLPLAGGNEQFF. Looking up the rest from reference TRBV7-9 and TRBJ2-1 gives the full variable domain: DTGVSQNPRHKITKRGQNVTFRCDPISEHNRLYWYRQTLGQGPEFLTYFQNEAQLEKSRLLSDRFSAERPKGSFSTLEIQRTEQGDSAMYLCASSLPLAGGNEQFFGPGTRLTVL.

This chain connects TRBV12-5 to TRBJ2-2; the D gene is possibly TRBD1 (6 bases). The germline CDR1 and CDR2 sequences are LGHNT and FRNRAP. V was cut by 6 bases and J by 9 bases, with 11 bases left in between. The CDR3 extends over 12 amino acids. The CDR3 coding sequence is TGTGCTAGTGGAAAAACAGGGTGGGAGCTGTTTTTT. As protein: CASGKTGWELFF.

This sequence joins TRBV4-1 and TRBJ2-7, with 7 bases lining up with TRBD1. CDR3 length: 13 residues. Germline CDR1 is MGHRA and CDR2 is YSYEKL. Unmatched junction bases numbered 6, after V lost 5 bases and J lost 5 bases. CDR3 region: CASSTRQGDEQYF. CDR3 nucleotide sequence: TGCGCCAGCAGCACACGACAGGGCGACGAGCAGTACTTC.

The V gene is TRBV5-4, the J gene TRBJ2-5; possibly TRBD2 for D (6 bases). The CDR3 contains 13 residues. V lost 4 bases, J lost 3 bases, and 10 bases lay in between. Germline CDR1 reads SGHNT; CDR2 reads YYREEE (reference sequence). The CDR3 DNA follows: TGTGCCAGCAGCGGGCGGGACGAAGAGACCCAGTACTTC. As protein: CASSGRDEETQYF. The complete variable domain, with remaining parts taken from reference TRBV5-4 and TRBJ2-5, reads ETGVTQSPTHLIKTRGQQVTLRCSSQSGHNTVSWYQQALGQGPQFIFQYYREEENGRGNFPPRFSGLQFPNYSSELNVNALELDDSALYLCASSGRDEETQYFGPGTRLLVL.

The CDR3 DNA is TGTGCCAGCAGCTTGGGGACAGGCGACACTGAAGCTTTCTTT. Encoded protein: CASSLGTGDTEAFF. The V and J genes are TRBV5-6 and TRBJ1-1; 7 positions agree with TRBD1. This CDR3 region has 14 residues. V was clipped by 0 bases and J by 3 bases; unmatched bases: 2. Per germline, CDR1 SGHDT and CDR2 YYEEEE.

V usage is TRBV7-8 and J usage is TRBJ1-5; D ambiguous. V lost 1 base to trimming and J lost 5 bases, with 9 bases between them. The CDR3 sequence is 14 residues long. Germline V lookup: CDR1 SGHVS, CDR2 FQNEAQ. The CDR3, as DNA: TGTGCCAGCAGCTTAGTTCCGAGGTATCAGCCCCAGCATTTT. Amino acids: CASSLVPRYQPQHF.

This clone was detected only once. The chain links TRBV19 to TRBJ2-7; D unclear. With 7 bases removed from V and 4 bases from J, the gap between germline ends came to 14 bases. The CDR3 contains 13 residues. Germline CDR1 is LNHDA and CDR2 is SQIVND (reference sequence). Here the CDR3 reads CASTDRGRYEQYF. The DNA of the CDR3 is TGTGCCAGTACCGACCGAGGTCGTTACGAGCAGTACTTC.

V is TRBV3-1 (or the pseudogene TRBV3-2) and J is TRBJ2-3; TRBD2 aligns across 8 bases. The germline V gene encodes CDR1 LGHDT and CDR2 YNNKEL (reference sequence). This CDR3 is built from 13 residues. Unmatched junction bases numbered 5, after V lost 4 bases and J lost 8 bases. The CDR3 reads CASSLAGGGTQYF. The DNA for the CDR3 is TGTGCCAGCAGCCTCGCGGGAGGAGGTACGCAGTATTTT.

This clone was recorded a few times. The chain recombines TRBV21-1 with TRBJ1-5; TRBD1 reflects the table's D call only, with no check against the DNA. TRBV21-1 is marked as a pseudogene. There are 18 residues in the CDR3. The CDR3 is CASSKDSTARISNQPQHF. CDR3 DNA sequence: TGTGCCAGCAGCAAAGATTCGACAGCTAGAATTAGCAATCAGCCCCAGCATTTT.

CDR3 in amino acids: CASTPGLEHNEQFF. In DNA, the CDR3 is TGTGCCAGCACCCCGGGACTGGAACACAATGAGCAGTTCTTC. The chain has TRBV6-2 or TRBV6-3 and TRBJ2-1; D possibly corresponds to TRBD2 (6 bases). CDR3 length: 14 residues. V was pared by 7 bases and J by 5 bases, with 15 bases between. Germline assignment: CDR1 MNHEY and CDR2 SVGEGT.

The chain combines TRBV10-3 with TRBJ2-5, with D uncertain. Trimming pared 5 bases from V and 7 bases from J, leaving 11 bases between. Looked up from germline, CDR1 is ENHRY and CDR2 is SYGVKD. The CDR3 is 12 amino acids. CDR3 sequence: CAISTDLGTQYF. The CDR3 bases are TGTGCCATCAGTACAGACCTGGGGACCCAGTACTTC.